One T cell receptor (beta chain) is described in this entry. Its antigen is as yet unknown. This sample is part of a study of vaccination effects on CD4 cells after COVID-19. For the study at large: Post-vaccine samples followed the second dose by a median of 72 days.

CD4+ T cells specific for antigen were expanded with viral peptide pools by the ViraFEST assay before sequencing. Researchers isolated CD4+ T cells once approximately eleven days of culture had elapsed. Two doses of BNT162b2 or mRNA-1273 vaccine were administered to participants. Vaccinees lacked prior SARS-CoV-2 infection and tested negative for nucleocapsid antibodies. Cultures received IL-2 medium that replaced half the medium on days 3 and 7. Clones were sequenced by immunoSEQ multiplex PCR, and TCRdb holds only the in-frame ones, with some missing. The repertoire holds roughly 27,000 clones, roughly 71% seen once, with around a sixth in the top ten. Points from the study as a whole: Healthy vaccine recipients' vaccine-induced clones were almost all SARS-CoV-2 mono-reactive.

Trimming stripped 7 bases from V and 4 bases from J, with 19 bases between. Germline V gives CDR1 MNHEY, CDR2 SVGAGI. The length of the CDR3 is 15 residues. Source: CD4+ T cells from PBMCs cultured with HCoV-OC43 spike peptides, taken after COVID-19 vaccination. Indicated subset: HCoV-OC43 spike overlapping peptide pool stimulation. The TCR was taken from a human donor who received a COVID-19 vaccine. This chain links TRBV6-5 with TRBJ1-2; D uncertain. CDR3 in amino acids: CASIRSLGSSYGYTF. In DNA form, the CDR3 reads TGTGCCAGCATTAGATCGTTGGGGAGTAGCTATGGCTACACCTTC.